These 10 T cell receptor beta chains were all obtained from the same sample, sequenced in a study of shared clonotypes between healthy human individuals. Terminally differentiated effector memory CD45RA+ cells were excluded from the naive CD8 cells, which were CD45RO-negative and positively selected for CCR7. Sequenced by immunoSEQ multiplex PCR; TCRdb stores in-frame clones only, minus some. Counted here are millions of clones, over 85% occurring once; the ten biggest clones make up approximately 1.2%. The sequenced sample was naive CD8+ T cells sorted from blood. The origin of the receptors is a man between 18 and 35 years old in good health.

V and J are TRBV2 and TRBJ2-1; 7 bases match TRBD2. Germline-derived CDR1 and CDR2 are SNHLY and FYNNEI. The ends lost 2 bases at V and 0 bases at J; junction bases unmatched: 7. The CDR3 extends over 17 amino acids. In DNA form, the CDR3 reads TGTGCCAGCAGTGAATTGGGAGGGACGAGCTCCTACAATGAGCAGTTCTTC. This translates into CASSELGGTSSYNEQFF.

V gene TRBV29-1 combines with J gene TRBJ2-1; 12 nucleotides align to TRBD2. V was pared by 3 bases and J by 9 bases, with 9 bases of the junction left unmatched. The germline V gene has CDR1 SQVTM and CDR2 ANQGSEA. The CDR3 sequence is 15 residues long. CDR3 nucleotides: TGCAGCGTTGATTATGCTAGCGGGAGGGCTAGTGAGCAGTTCTTC. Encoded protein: CSVDYASGRASEQFF.

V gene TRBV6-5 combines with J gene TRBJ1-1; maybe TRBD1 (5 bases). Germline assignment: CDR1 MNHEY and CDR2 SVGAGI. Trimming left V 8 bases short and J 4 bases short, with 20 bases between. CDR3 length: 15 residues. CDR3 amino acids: CASEGSTPTGTEAFF. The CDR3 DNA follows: TGTGCCAGCGAGGGGAGCACCCCGACGGGCACTGAAGCTTTCTTT.

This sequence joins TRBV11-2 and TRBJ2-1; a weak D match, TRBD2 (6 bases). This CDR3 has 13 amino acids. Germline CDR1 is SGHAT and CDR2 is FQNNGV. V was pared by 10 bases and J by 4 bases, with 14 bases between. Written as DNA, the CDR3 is TGTGCCACCTCACGGACTACTTACAATGAGCAGTTCTTC. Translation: CATSRTTYNEQFF.

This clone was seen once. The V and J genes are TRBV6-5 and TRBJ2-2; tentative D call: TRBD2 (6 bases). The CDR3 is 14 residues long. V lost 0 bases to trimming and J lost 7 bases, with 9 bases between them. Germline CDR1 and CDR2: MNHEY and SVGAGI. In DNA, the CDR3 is TGTGCCAGCAGTTACTCAGGAGGGCTCGGGGAGCTGTTTTTT. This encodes CASSYSGGLGELFF.

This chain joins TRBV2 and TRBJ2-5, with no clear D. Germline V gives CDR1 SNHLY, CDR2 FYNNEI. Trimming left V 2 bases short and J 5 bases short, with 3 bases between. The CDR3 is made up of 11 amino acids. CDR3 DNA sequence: TGTGCCAGCAGTGAATGGGAGACCCAGTACTTC. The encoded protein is CASSEWETQYF. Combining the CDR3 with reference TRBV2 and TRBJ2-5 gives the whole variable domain EPEVTQTPSHQVTQMGQEVILRCVPISNHLYFYWYRQILGQKVEFLVSFYNNEISEKSEIFDDQFSVERPDGSNFTLKIRSTKLEDSAMYFCASSEWETQYFGPGTRLLVL.

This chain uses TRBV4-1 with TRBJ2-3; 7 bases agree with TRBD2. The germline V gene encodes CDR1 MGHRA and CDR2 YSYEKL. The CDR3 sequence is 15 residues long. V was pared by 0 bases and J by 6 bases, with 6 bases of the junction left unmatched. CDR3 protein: CASSQDHGGTDTQYF. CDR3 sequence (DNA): TGCGCCAGCAGCCAAGATCACGGGGGGACCGATACGCAGTATTTT.

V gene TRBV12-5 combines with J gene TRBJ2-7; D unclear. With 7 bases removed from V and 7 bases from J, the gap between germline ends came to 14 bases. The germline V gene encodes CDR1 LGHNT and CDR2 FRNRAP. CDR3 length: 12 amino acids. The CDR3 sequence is CASVPFLREQYF. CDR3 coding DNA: TGTGCTAGTGTGCCGTTCCTACGGGAGCAGTACTTC.

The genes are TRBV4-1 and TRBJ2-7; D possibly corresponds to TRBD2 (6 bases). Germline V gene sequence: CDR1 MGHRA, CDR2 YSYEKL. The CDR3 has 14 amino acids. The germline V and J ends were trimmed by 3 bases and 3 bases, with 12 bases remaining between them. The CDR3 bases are TGCGCCAGCAGCCACATTGAGGGAGGCTACGAGCAGTACTTC. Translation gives CASSHIEGGYEQYF.

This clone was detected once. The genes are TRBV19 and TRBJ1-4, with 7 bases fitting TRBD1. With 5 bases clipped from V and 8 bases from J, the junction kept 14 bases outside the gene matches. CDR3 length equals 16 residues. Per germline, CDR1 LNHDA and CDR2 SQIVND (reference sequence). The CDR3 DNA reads TGTGCCAGTAGTCCCTCCATACAGGGGTTCAACGAAAAACTGTTTTTT. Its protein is CASSPSIQGFNEKLFF. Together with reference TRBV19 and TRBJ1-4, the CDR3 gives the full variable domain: DGGITQSPKYLFRKEGQNVTLSCEQNLNHDAMYWYRQDPGQGLRLIYYSQIVNDFQKGDIAEGYSVSREKKESFPLTVTSAQKNPTAFYLCASSPSIQGFNEKLFFGSGTQLSVL.